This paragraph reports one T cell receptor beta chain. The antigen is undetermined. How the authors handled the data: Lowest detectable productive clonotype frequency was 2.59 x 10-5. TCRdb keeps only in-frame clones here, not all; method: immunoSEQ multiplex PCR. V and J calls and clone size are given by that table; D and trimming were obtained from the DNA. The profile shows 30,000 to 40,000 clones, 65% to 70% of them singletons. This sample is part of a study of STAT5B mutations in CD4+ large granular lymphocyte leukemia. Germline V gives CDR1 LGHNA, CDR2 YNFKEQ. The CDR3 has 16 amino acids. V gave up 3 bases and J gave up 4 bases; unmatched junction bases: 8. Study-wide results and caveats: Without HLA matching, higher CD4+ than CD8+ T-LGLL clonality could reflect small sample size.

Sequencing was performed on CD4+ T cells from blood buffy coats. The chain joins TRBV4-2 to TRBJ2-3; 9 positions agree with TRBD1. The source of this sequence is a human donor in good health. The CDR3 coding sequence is TGTGCCAGCAGCCAGGAAACAGGGGGCCCCGCAGATACGCAGTATTTT. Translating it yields CASSQETGGPADTQYF.